The clone carrying this T cell receptor beta chain appeared a few times. What it binds is not known. This entry comes from a study of beta chain features in type 1 diabetes. The CDR3 runs to 15 residues. CDR1 is SGHDN, CDR2 FVKESK, per germline. V dropped 4 bases and J dropped 3 bases, with 15 bases sitting between them. Overall study findings and caveats: Type 1 diabetes patients had moderately but significantly shorter TCRB CDR3s in all four CD4+ subsets. Patients with type 1 diabetes carried fewer insertions and had more deletions at their VDJ junctions.

The investigators reverse transcribed all of the isolated RNA, so they sequenced expressed TCRB transcripts. Sequenced by immunoSEQ multiplex PCR; TCRdb stores in-frame clones only, minus some. The data contain a few hundred thousand clones, 14% of them seen just once; the ten biggest clones take up 6.7%. Sequencing input: central memory CD4+ T cells from blood. This receptor was identified in a man between 25 and 39 years old in good health. The chain uses TRBV14 and TRBJ2-5; maybe TRBD1 (6 bases). CDR3 loop: CASSRRGTPKETQYF. In nucleotides, the CDR3 is TGTGCCAGCAGCCGCAGGGGAACCCCCAAAGAGACCCAGTACTTC.